This T cell receptor beta chain is drawn from a study of PD-1 blockade in mismatch repair-deficient tumors. In the study overall: Patients had approximately 12 mismatch repair-deficient cancer types, all previously treated and progressing.

CDR3 length equals 13 residues. Germline V gene data show CDR1 as SGHVS and CDR2 as FNYEAQ. V shed 4 bases and J shed 7 bases, with 13 bases lying between them. TCRdb's table, derived via immunoSEQ multiplex PCR, lists solely in-frame clones and lacks some. The sample carries under 50,000 clones, 77% recorded once. All patients were mismatch repair deficient, assessed by either PCR or immunohistochemistry. This chain uses TRBV7-6 with TRBJ2-5, with a weak D call TRBD2 (5 bases). The sample was PBMCs, taken before pembrolizumab treatment. The origin of this receptor is an adult with mismatch repair-deficient cancer. The CDR3 reads CASSSPEGGTQYF. CDR3 in DNA: TGTGCCAGCAGCTCGCCCGAGGGCGGGACCCAGTACTTC.